The sequence of this TCR beta chain was determined in a study of T cells after yellow fever vaccination. Study-level findings and limits: Some clonotypes were seen in both the CD4 and the CD8 compartments. These made up a small share and likely arose from convergent recombination. When the response was secondary, it was weaker but reached its peak faster, day 5 versus 15.

TCRdb processed the 5' RACE reads anew with MiXCR; each CDR3 protein has one entry. The sample comprises roughly 94,000 distinct CDR3 sequences, around 9.8% of which are singletons, and over 15% rests with the top ten. In this sample, this clonotype turned up a few times. The V and J ends lost 2 bases and 4 bases respectively, with 7 bases between them. CDR3 length equals 13 residues. Germline CDR1 is SGHAT and CDR2 is FQNNGV. The specimen was CD8+ T cells not binding an NS4B(214-222) dextramer, sorted from PBMCs, collected around 15 days after the first yellow fever vaccination. The J gene is TRBJ2-3, the V gene TRBV11-2; D gene unclear. The TCR originated in a man younger than 35 who received the YFV17D yellow fever vaccine. In nucleotides, the CDR3 is TGTGCCAGCAGCTTACGCCCGGCAGATACGCAGTATTTT. It translates to CASSLRPADTQYF.